Listed below are T cell receptor beta chains from one sample, sequenced in a study of cytomegalovirus exposure and HLA in healthy donors. Here immunoSEQ multiplex PCR was the method, and the copy in TCRdb shows in-frame clones only, minus some. The table lists about 180,000 clones, 85% of them singletons. Sequences were obtained from PBMCs. The receptors here all came from a young man in good health and CMV-seropositive. The CDR3 runs from the conserved cysteine through the conserved F or W. D genes are given only for firm matches. Rows may omit the clone size; those that give it use once, few, many or a size class.

J gene: TRBJ2-3
D gene: -
V gene: TRBV5-1
clone size: -
CDR3 DNA: TGCGCCAGCAGCCTTCCGCAAGCGGCCAAGGGAGATACGCAGTATTTT
CDR3 protein: CASSLPQAAKGDTQYF

J gene: TRBJ2-3
D gene: -
V gene: TRBV30
clone size: -
CDR3 DNA: TGTGCCTGGAGGTGGGGCGGTTACACAGATACGCAGTATTTT
CDR3 protein: CAWRWGGYTDTQYF

J gene: TRBJ2-1
D gene: -
V gene: TRBV6-6
clone size: -
CDR3 DNA: TGTGCCAGCAGTTACCCAGGGCGTACGGGCCACAATGAGCAGTTCTTC
CDR3 protein: CASSYPGRTGHNEQFF

J gene: TRBJ2-7
D gene: -
V gene: TRBV5-4
clone size: -
CDR3 DNA: TGTGCCAGCAGTCCAAGGCCAGCCGAGGGCTACGAGCAGTACTTC
CDR3 protein: CASSPRPAEGYEQYF

J gene: TRBJ2-3
D gene: TRBD2
V gene: TRBV11-2
clone size: -
CDR3 DNA: TGTGCCAGCAGCTTAATGGGCGGGGGGAGCACAGATACGCAGTATTTT
CDR3 protein: CASSLMGGGSTDTQYF

J gene: TRBJ2-5
D gene: TRBD1
V gene: TRBV4-1
clone size: -
CDR3 DNA: TGCGCCAGCAGCCCACTCGGACAGGGGTTACACCAAGAGACCCAGTACTTC
CDR3 protein: CASSPLGQGLHQETQYF

J gene: TRBJ2-3
D gene: TRBD2
V gene: TRBV28
clone size: -
CDR3 DNA: TGTGCCAACCTTAGCGGGATGAGGGGAGATACGCAGTATTTT
CDR3 protein: CANLSGMRGDTQYF

J gene: TRBJ2-1
D gene: -
V gene: TRBV7-9
clone size: -
CDR3 DNA: TGTGCCAGCAGCTCCGCGAGAGACAATGAGCAGTTCTTC
CDR3 protein: CASSSARDNEQFF

J gene: TRBJ2-5
D gene: TRBD1
V gene: TRBV5-1
clone size: -
CDR3 DNA: TGCGCCAGCAGCTTGGCGCTGGGACAGGGGGGAGAGACCCAGTACTTC
CDR3 protein: CASSLALGQGGETQYF

J gene: TRBJ1-1
D gene: -
V gene: TRBV5-8
clone size: -
CDR3 DNA: TGTGCCAGCAGCTTCACGGGGGGCGGATACACTGAAGCTTTCTTT
CDR3 protein: CASSFTGGGYTEAFF

J gene: TRBJ2-7
D gene: TRBD2
V gene: TRBV27
clone size: -
CDR3 DNA: TGTGCCAGCAGTTCTCTGTCTAGCGGGAGTAACTACGAGCAGTACTTC
CDR3 protein: CASSSLSSGSNYEQYF

J gene: TRBJ1-1
D gene: -
V gene: TRBV5-1
clone size: -
CDR3 DNA: TGCGCCAGCAGTTTGGGTGGGGAGAGAACTGAAGCTTTCTTT
CDR3 protein: CASSLGGERTEAFF

J gene: TRBJ2-7
D gene: -
V gene: TRBV7-3
clone size: few
CDR3 DNA: TGTGCCAGCAGCTTAGACTTTACCTACGAGCAGTACTTC
CDR3 protein: CASSLDFTYEQYF

J gene: TRBJ2-1
D gene: TRBD2
V gene: TRBV30
clone size: -
CDR3 DNA: TGTGCCTGGAGTGGGGCCGTGGGTAGCGGGAGGGCCCCTAGCTCCTACAATGAGCAGTTCTTC
CDR3 protein: CAWSGAVGSGRAPSSYNEQFF

J gene: TRBJ2-7
D gene: -
V gene: TRBV6-5
clone size: -
CDR3 DNA: TGTGCCAGCAGTTACTATCACGGGAGATACGAGCAGTACTTC
CDR3 protein: CASSYYHGRYEQYF

J gene: TRBJ2-3
D gene: -
V gene: TRBV7-9
clone size: -
CDR3 DNA: TGTGCCAGCAGCTCAGGGATAAGTGATACGCAGTATTTT
CDR3 protein: CASSSGISDTQYF

J gene: TRBJ2-7
D gene: -
V gene: TRBV29-1
clone size: -
CDR3 DNA: TGCAGCGTTGAGGGGGCTGCCTACGAGCAGTACTTC
CDR3 protein: CSVEGAAYEQYF

J gene: TRBJ1-2
D gene: TRBD1
V gene: TRBV28
clone size: -
CDR3 DNA: TGTGCCAGCACCAAGGGACAGCTGACCCCTTATGGCTACACCTTC
CDR3 protein: CASTKGQLTPYGYTF

J gene: TRBJ2-3
D gene: TRBD2
V gene: TRBV7-8
clone size: -
CDR3 DNA: TGTGCCAGCAGCTTTAGCGGGGGGACCACAGATACGCAGTATTTT
CDR3 protein: CASSFSGGTTDTQYF

J gene: TRBJ2-2
D gene: TRBD2
V gene: TRBV5-4
clone size: once
CDR3 DNA: TGTGCCAGCAGCTCAAAGACTAGCGGGGACACCGGGGAGCTGTTTTTT
CDR3 protein: CASSSKTSGDTGELFF

J gene: TRBJ1-2
D gene: TRBD1
V gene: TRBV5-4
clone size: -
CDR3 DNA: TGTGCCAGCAGCTTCCCTAACAGGGGGCCCGGCTACACCTTC
CDR3 protein: CASSFPNRGPGYTF

J gene: TRBJ2-5
D gene: TRBD2
V gene: TRBV5-4
clone size: -
CDR3 DNA: TGTGCCAGCAGCTCCGTCCCGGGACTAGCGGGGGGGTTCGGGGAGACCCAGTACTTC
CDR3 protein: CASSSVPGLAGGFGETQYF

J gene: TRBJ1-2
D gene: TRBD1
V gene: TRBV7-8
clone size: -
CDR3 DNA: TGTGCCAGCAGCCGCCAGACAGGGGCCTATGGCTACACCTTC
CDR3 protein: CASSRQTGAYGYTF

J gene: TRBJ1-2
D gene: -
V gene: TRBV5-4
clone size: -
CDR3 DNA: TGTGCCAGCAGCCATAACTATGGCTACACCTTC
CDR3 protein: CASSHNYGYTF

J gene: TRBJ2-3
D gene: TRBD1
V gene: TRBV5-1
clone size: -
CDR3 DNA: TGCGCCAGCAGCTTGGAGGGACAGGGACCAGATACGCAGTATTTT
CDR3 protein: CASSLEGQGPDTQYF

J gene: TRBJ2-3
D gene: -
V gene: TRBV29-1
clone size: -
CDR3 DNA: TGCAGCGTACAGGAGGGCCTGGTGCATACGCAGTATTTT
CDR3 protein: CSVQEGLVHTQYF

J gene: TRBJ2-3
D gene: -
V gene: TRBV9
clone size: -
CDR3 DNA: TGTGCCAGCAGCGTAGCTCTCGCGGAGAGCACAGATACGCAGTATTTT
CDR3 protein: CASSVALAESTDTQYF

J gene: TRBJ1-2
D gene: TRBD1
V gene: TRBV28
clone size: few
CDR3 DNA: TGTGCCAGCAGTACCACGGGACAGACCTATGGCTACACCTTC
CDR3 protein: CASSTTGQTYGYTF

J gene: TRBJ1-2
D gene: TRBD1
V gene: TRBV7-9
clone size: -
CDR3 DNA: TGTGCCAGCAGCGCTAACTCGTGGACAGGTACTTACGGCTACACCTTC
CDR3 protein: CASSANSWTGTYGYTF

J gene: TRBJ2-6
D gene: TRBD1
V gene: TRBV12-5
clone size: -
CDR3 DNA: TGTGCTAGTGGTTCCACGGACAGGCTGACTGGGGCCAACGTCCTGACTTTC
CDR3 protein: CASGSTDRLTGANVLTF

J gene: TRBJ1-3
D gene: TRBD1
V gene: TRBV4-1
clone size: -
CDR3 DNA: TGCGCCAGCAGCCGGGACAGGGAAGTTGACACCATATATTTT
CDR3 protein: CASSRDREVDTIYF

J gene: TRBJ1-2
D gene: TRBD1
V gene: TRBV6-5
clone size: -
CDR3 DNA: TGTGCCAGCAGTCCGTGGACAGGCGCCATCTATGGCTACACCTTC
CDR3 protein: CASSPWTGAIYGYTF

J gene: TRBJ1-1
D gene: -
V gene: TRBV28
clone size: -
CDR3 DNA: TGTGCCAGCAGTTTGGCAGGGGCCCTAAACACTGAAGCTTTCTTT
CDR3 protein: CASSLAGALNTEAFF

J gene: TRBJ1-2
D gene: -
V gene: TRBV9
clone size: -
CDR3 DNA: TGTGCCAGCAGCATCCCTTGGGGGGGGAACTATGGCTACACCTTC
CDR3 protein: CASSIPWGGNYGYTF

J gene: TRBJ2-1
D gene: TRBD2
V gene: TRBV10-3
clone size: -
CDR3 DNA: TGTGCCATCAGGGAGACTAGCGACTACAATGAGCAGTTCTTC
CDR3 protein: CAIRETSDYNEQFF

J gene: TRBJ2-7
D gene: TRBD1
V gene: TRBV7-9
clone size: -
CDR3 DNA: TGTGCCAGCAGCCCCTCAACAGGGGGCCCCTACGAGCAGTACTTC
CDR3 protein: CASSPSTGGPYEQYF

J gene: TRBJ1-5
D gene: -
V gene: TRBV7-9
clone size: -
CDR3 DNA: TGTGCCAGCAGGGGAGGGGGGAGTCAGCCCCAGCATTTT
CDR3 protein: CASRGGGSQPQHF

J gene: TRBJ2-7
D gene: TRBD1
V gene: TRBV7-9
clone size: -
CDR3 DNA: TGTGCCAGCAGTCGACAGGGGGTCGAGCAGTACTTC
CDR3 protein: CASSRQGVEQYF

J gene: TRBJ1-2
D gene: TRBD1
V gene: TRBV7-9
clone size: -
CDR3 DNA: TGTGCCAGCAGCATCGGGACAGCATATGGCTACACCTTC
CDR3 protein: CASSIGTAYGYTF

J gene: TRBJ2-3
D gene: -
V gene: TRBV10-2
clone size: -
CDR3 DNA: TGCGCCAGCAGCAGATCACGCACAGATACGCAGTATTTT
CDR3 protein: CASSRSRTDTQYF

J gene: TRBJ1-5
D gene: TRBD1
V gene: TRBV2
clone size: once
CDR3 DNA: TGTGCCAGCAGTAAAGGAGGGGGCAGCGTCATCAATCAGCCCCAGCATTTT
CDR3 protein: CASSKGGGSVINQPQHF

J gene: TRBJ2-1
D gene: TRBD2
V gene: TRBV27
clone size: -
CDR3 DNA: TGTGCCAGCAGTGTAGCGGGGGCTTACAATGAGCAGTTCTTC
CDR3 protein: CASSVAGAYNEQFF

J gene: TRBJ2-1
D gene: TRBD2
V gene: TRBV19
clone size: once
CDR3 DNA: TGTGCCAGTAGGACTAGCGGGAGTCTGTACAATGAGCAGTTCTTC
CDR3 protein: CASRTSGSLYNEQFF

J gene: TRBJ1-3
D gene: -
V gene: TRBV28
clone size: -
CDR3 DNA: TGTGCCAGCAGTTTGACAGTTCCCTCTGGAAACACCATATATTTT
CDR3 protein: CASSLTVPSGNTIYF

J gene: TRBJ2-6
D gene: -
V gene: TRBV10-3
clone size: few
CDR3 DNA: TGTGCCATCAGTGACCAGGCTGGGGCCAACGTCCTGACTTTC
CDR3 protein: CAISDQAGANVLTF

J gene: TRBJ1-1
D gene: TRBD1
V gene: TRBV29-1
clone size: once
CDR3 DNA: TGCAGCGGAGGACAGGACACTGAAGCTTTCTTT
CDR3 protein: CSGGQDTEAFF

J gene: TRBJ1-1
D gene: TRBD1
V gene: TRBV29-1
clone size: -
CDR3 DNA: TGCAGCGTGAACAGGGGTATTATGAACACTGAAGCTTTCTTT
CDR3 protein: CSVNRGIMNTEAFF

J gene: TRBJ2-5
D gene: -
V gene: TRBV27
clone size: -
CDR3 DNA: TGTGCCAGCAGTTTTTCGGGTCTCGGGATAGTCCAAGAGACCCAGTACTTC
CDR3 protein: CASSFSGLGIVQETQYF

J gene: TRBJ1-1
D gene: -
V gene: TRBV20-1
clone size: -
CDR3 DNA: TGCAGTGCCCCGGGGAACACTGAAGCTTTCTTT
CDR3 protein: CSAPGNTEAFF

J gene: TRBJ2-1
D gene: TRBD2
V gene: TRBV9
clone size: -
CDR3 DNA: TGTGCCAGCAGCGTCGCTAGCGGGAACTACAATGAGCAGTTCTTC
CDR3 protein: CASSVASGNYNEQFF

J gene: TRBJ1-1
D gene: -
V gene: TRBV25-1
clone size: -
CDR3 DNA: TGTGCCAGCAGTGAGGCTTCAGGGTACACTGAAGCTTTCTTT
CDR3 protein: CASSEASGYTEAFF

J gene: TRBJ2-3
D gene: -
V gene: TRBV6-5
clone size: -
CDR3 DNA: TGTGCCAGCAGTTACCTCGGGGGAGATAGCACAGATACGCAGTATTTT
CDR3 protein: CASSYLGGDSTDTQYF

J gene: TRBJ2-7
D gene: TRBD2
V gene: TRBV5-4
clone size: -
CDR3 DNA: TGTGCCAGCAGCGTGGGACTAGCGGGAAACTACGAGCAGTACTTC
CDR3 protein: CASSVGLAGNYEQYF

J gene: TRBJ2-2
D gene: -
V gene: TRBV29-1
clone size: once
CDR3 DNA: TGCAGCGTTGACATGGCTGTCACCGGGGAGCTGTTTTTT
CDR3 protein: CSVDMAVTGELFF